The TCR delta chain under discussion was sequenced for a study of gamma-delta chains in newborns, infants, children. A few counts support this clone. Its ends do not fully match the called genes, so a read error is possible. TCRdb re-processed the reads via CATT. The table shows some 11,000 delta-chain clones, with around 8.3% occurring only once. The CDR3 is 19 residues long. Germline values: CDR1 GEAIGNYY, CDR2 EKD. The receptor was isolated from a child who was a newborn, infant or young child, either healthy, febrile or measles-vaccinated (not recorded which). The chain uses TRDV2 and TRDJ3, with 7 bases fitting TRDD3. Sequenced sample: blood. The CDR3 region is CACGTVLGTSSWDTRQMFF. The CDR3 DNA sequence: TGTGCCTGTGGCACCGTACTGGGGACGAGCTCCTGGGACACCCGACAGATGTTTTTC.